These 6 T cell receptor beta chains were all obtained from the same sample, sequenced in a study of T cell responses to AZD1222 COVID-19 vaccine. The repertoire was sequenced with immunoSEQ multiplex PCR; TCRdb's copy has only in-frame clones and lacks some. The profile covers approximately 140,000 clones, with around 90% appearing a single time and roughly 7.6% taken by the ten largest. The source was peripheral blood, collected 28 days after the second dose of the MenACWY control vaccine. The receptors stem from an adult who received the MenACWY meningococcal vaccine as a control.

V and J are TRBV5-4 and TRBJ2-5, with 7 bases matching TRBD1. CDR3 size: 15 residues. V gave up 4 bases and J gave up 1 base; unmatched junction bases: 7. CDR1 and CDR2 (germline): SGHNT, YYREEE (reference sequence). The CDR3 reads CASSDATGSQETQYF. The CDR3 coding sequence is TGTGCCAGCAGCGATGCGACAGGGAGCCAAGAGACCCAGTACTTC.

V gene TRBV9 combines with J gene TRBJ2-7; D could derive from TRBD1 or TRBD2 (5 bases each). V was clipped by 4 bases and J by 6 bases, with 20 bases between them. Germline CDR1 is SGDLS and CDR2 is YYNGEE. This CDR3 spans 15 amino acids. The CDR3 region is CASSPRGERLGEQYF. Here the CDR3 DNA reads TGTGCCAGCAGCCCGAGAGGGGAGCGCTTGGGCGAGCAGTACTTC. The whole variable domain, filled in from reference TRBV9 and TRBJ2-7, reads DSGVTQTPKHLITATGQRVTLRCSPRSGDLSVYWYQQSLDQGLQFLIQYYNGEERAKGNILERFSAQQFPDLHSELNLSSLELGDSALYFCASSPRGERLGEQYFGPGTRLTVT.

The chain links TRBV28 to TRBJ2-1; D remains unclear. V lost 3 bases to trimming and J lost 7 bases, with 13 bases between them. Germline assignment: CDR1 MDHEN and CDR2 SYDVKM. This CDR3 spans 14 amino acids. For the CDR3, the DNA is TGTGCCAGCAGTTTCAGGTCCGGACCGAATGAGCAGTTCTTC. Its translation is CASSFRSGPNEQFF. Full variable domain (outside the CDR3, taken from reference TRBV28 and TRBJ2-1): DVKVTQSSRYLVKRTGEKVFLECVQDMDHENMFWYRQDPGLGLRLIYFSYDVKMKEKGDIPEGYSVSREKKERFSLILESASTNQTSMYLCASSFRSGPNEQFFGPGTRLTVL.

CDR3 region: CASSPREKLFF. Written as DNA, the CDR3 is TGTGCCAGCTCACCACGCGAAAAACTGTTTTTT. V is TRBV18 and J is TRBJ1-4; D call uncertain. V lost 1 base and J 8 bases, leaving 2 bases between the germline ends. The CDR3 has 11 amino acids. Germline CDR1 is KGHSH and CDR2 is LQKENI.

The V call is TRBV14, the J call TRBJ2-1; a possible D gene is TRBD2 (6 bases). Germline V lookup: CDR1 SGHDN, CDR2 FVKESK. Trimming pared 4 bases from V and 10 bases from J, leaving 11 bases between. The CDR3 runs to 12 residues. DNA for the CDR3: TGTGCCAGCAGCCCGCCGGGGGACGAGCAGTTCTTC. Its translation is CASSPPGDEQFF.

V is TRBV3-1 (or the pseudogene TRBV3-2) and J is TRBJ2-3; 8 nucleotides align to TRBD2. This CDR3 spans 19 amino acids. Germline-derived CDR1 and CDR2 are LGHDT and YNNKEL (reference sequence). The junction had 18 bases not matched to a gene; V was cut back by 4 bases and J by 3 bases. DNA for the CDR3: TGTGCCAGCAGCCCCGCCCACCGGATACTAGCGGCTAATACAGATACGCAGTATTTT. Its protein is CASSPAHRILAANTDTQYF.